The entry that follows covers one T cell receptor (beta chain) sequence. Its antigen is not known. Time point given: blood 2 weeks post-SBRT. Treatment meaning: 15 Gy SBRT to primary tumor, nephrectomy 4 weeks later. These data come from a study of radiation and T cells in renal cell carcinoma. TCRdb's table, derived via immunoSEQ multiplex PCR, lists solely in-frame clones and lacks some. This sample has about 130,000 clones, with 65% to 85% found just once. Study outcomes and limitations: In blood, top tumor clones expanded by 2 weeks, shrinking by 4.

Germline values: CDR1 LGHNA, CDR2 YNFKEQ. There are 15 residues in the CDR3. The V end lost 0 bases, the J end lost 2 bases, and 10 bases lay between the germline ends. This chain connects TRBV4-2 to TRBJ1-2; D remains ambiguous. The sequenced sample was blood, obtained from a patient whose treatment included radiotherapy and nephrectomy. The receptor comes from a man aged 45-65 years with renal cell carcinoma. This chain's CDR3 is CASSQEDNTNYGYTF. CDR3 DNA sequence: TGTGCCAGCAGCCAAGAAGACAACACCAACTATGGCTACACCTTC.